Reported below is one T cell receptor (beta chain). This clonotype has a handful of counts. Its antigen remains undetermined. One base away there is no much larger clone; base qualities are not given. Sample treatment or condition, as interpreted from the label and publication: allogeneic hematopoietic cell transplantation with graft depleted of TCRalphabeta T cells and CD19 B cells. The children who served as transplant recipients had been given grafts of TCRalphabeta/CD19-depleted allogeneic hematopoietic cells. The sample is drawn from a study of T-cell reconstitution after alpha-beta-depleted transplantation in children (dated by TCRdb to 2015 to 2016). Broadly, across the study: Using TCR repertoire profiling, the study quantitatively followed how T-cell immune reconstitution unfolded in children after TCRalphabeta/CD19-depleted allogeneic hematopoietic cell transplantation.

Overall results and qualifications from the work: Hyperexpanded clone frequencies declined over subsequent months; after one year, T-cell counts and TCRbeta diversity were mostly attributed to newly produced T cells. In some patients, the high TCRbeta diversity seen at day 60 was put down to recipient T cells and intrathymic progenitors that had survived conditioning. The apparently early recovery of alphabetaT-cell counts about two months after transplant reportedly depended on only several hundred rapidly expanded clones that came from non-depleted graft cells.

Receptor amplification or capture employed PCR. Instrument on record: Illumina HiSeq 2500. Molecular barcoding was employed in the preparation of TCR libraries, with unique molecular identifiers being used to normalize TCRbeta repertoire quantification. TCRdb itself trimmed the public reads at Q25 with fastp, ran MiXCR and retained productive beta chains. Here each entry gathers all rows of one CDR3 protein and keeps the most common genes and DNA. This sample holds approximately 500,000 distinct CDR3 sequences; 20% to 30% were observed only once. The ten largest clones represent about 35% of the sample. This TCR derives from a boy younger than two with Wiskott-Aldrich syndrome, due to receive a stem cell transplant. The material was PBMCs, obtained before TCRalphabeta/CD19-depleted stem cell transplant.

DNA sequence: TGTGCCAGCAGCCAAGTTCCCAGGCCTCGGGACGAGCAGTACTTC. Translated, it reads CASSQVPRPRDEQYF. In this chain, TRBV3-1 is recombined with TRBJ2-7; too little of a D gene remains to name it. V is pared back by 1 base and J by 5 bases, with 15 bases lying between the germline termini. The CDR3 runs 15 residues from the cysteine to the phenylalanine. Here the CDR3 DNA is all that survives: 45 bases in frame from base 1. The CDR1 and CDR2 encoded by the germline V gene (reference sequence) are LGHDT and YNNKEL.